These T cell receptor beta chains were read from a single sample in a study of T-cell memory formation after mild COVID-19. TCRdb recomputed calls from the 5' RACE reads with MiXCR, one row per CDR3 protein. The data contain roughly 80,000 distinct CDR3 sequences, approximately 14% of them singletons. The sequenced material came from PBMCs or a T cell subset sorted from them (not recorded which). The receptor source for this set is an adult woman who had mild COVID-19 (a few samples of this study predate the infection). Cell type and time point are not known. The CDR3 runs from the conserved cysteine through the conserved F or W. D genes are given only for firm matches. Some rows have no size entry. The others give once, few or many, or a class for an expanded clone.

TRBJ2-1	few	TRBV4-1	TRBD2	TGCGCCAGCAGCCAAGATGACGGGGGGGCCTCCTACAATGAGCAGTTCTTC	CASSQDDGGASYNEQFF
TRBJ2-1	few	TRBV13	-	TGTGCCAGCAGCTCCGTAGCGGAAAATGAGCAGTTCTTC	CASSSVAENEQFF
TRBJ2-3	-	TRBV5-1	TRBD1	TGCGCCAGCAGCTTGGGACAGGGTCCCGCTGATACGCAGTATTTT	CASSLGQGPADTQYF
TRBJ1-5	-	TRBV7-9	-	TGTGCCAGCAGCTCAGTCGATAGCAATCAGCCCCAGCATTTT	CASSSVDSNQPQHF
TRBJ2-4	many	TRBV6-6	-	TGTGCCAGCGGTACTTTAGCCAAAAACATTCAGTACTTC	CASGTLAKNIQYF
TRBJ2-5	-	TRBV4-1	-	TGCGCCAGCAGCCAAGTCTTGTACCGATTCGAAGAGACCCAGTACTTC	CASSQVLYRFEETQYF
TRBJ1-1	few	TRBV4-1	-	TGCGCCAGCAGCCAAGTTAAGGGTAGGGCAACTGAAGCTTTCTTT	CASSQVKGRATEAFF
TRBJ2-1	-	TRBV4-1	TRBD1	TGCGCCAGCAGCCAACCCCGGGCAGGGGGAAATGAGCAGTTCTTC	CASSQPRAGGNEQFF
TRBJ1-2	-	TRBV12-3/TRBV12-4	-	TGTGCCAGCGAGACCTATAAGGGTGGCTACACCTTC	CASETYKGGYTF
TRBJ2-1	many	TRBV7-9	TRBD2	TGTGCCAGCAGCTCCCTGGCACTAGCGGGGGGCTCCTACAATGAGCAGTTCTTC	CASSSLALAGGSYNEQFF
TRBJ2-7	few	TRBV6-6	-	TGTGCCAGCAGCCCAGGTCTCCTACCACGCGATGAGCAGTACTTC	CASSPGLLPRDEQYF
TRBJ2-2	few	TRBV18	-	TGTGCCAGCTCACCAGGGGAAGCGAACACCGGGGAGCTGTTTTTT	CASSPGEANTGELFF
TRBJ2-2	-	TRBV7-2	-	TGTGCCAGCAGCCTAGCCGCCCTCACGGACATGACGAACACCGGGGAGCTGTTTTTT	CASSLAALTDMTNTGELFF
TRBJ1-2	few	TRBV24-1	-	TGTGCCACCAGTGGTCGGTGGACGAGTGGCTACACCTTC	CATSGRWTSGYTF
TRBJ2-7	few	TRBV27	-	TGTGCCAGCAGTTTCCTCGTAAGGGGGGCCGAGCAGTACTTC	CASSFLVRGAEQYF
TRBJ2-1	-	TRBV20-1	TRBD2	TGCAGTGCTAGAGGTCTAGCGGGACAAGCCACCTACAATGAGCAGTTCTTC	CSARGLAGQATYNEQFF
TRBJ2-7	-	TRBV24-1	-	TGTGCCACCAGTGATTTGAATGAGTACGAGCAGTACTTC	CATSDLNEYEQYF
TRBJ1-1	-	TRBV5-6	-	TGTGCCAGCAGCCTCCGGTCGATTGAAGCTTTCTTT	CASSLRSIEAFF
TRBJ2-7	once	TRBV3-1	-	TGTGCCAGCAGCCAATTTCAGGGGAACTACGAGCAGTACTTC	CASSQFQGNYEQYF
TRBJ2-7	-	TRBV10-3	-	TGTGCCATCGGGAACGAGCAGTACTTC	CAIGNEQYF
TRBJ2-7	-	TRBV6-5	-	TGTGCCAGCAGTTACGGAGGGGGTCCCCGCGAGCAGTACTTC	CASSYGGGPREQYF
TRBJ1-2	-	TRBV9	-	TGTGCCAGCAGCGTAGCGTACTCAAGCTATGGCTACACCTTC	CASSVAYSSYGYTF
TRBJ2-2	-	TRBV6-5	-	TGTGCCAGCAGTTACACTTATGGTCAGGGCAACACCGGGGAGCTGTTTTTT	CASSYTYGQGNTGELFF
TRBJ1-1	-	TRBV5-1	-	TGCGCCAGCAGCTTGCCCCCCGAAGGGAACACTGAAGCTTTCTTT	CASSLPPEGNTEAFF
TRBJ2-1	few	TRBV7-2	-	TGTGCCAGCAGCCCAGTTACGCCCCACAATGAGCAGTTCTTC	CASSPVTPHNEQFF
TRBJ2-3	-	TRBV20-1	TRBD2	TGCAGTGCTAGGCTCTTAGCGGGAGAAAGGGGGGTCCCAGATACGCAGTATTTT	CSARLLAGERGVPDTQYF
TRBJ2-5	few	TRBV6-2/TRBV6-3	TRBD1	TGTGCCAGCAGCTCGCTACAGGGGACGCGCCTCTATCAAGAGACCCAGTACTTC	CASSSLQGTRLYQETQYF
TRBJ2-7	few	TRBV7-9	-	TGTGCCAGCAGCGTTTTTGGGGCGGGAAGCGAGCAGTACTTC	CASSVFGAGSEQYF
TRBJ2-4	few	TRBV4-2	-	TGTGCCAGCAGCCAAGAAGGAGTAGGGGCCAAAAACATTCAGTACTTC	CASSQEGVGAKNIQYF
TRBJ1-2	few	TRBV24-1	-	TGTGCCACCTTTTCGACAGACTATGGCTACACCTTC	CATFSTDYGYTF
TRBJ1-1	few	TRBV21-1	-	TGTGCCAGCAGCAAAAGGAAAGGCGTGAGCACTGAAGCTTTCTTT	CASSKRKGVSTEAFF
TRBJ2-7	-	TRBV5-6	-	TGTGCCAGCAGCTTGAGATCACGGCTCACCTACGAGCAGTACTTC	CASSLRSRLTYEQYF
TRBJ2-3	-	TRBV5-6	-	TGTGCCAGCAGCCCCCGGGGGCAGGCCACAGATACGCAGTATTTT	CASSPRGQATDTQYF
TRBJ2-7	-	TRBV29-1	-	TGCAGCGTTGAATGGGGCGATGTTTACTACGAGCAGTACTTC	CSVEWGDVYYEQYF
TRBJ1-5	few	TRBV24-1	-	TGTGCCACCAGTGACTCAGGGGCGCAGCCCCAGCATTTT	CATSDSGAQPQHF
TRBJ2-3	few	TRBV4-2	-	TGTGCCAGCAGCCAAGGACGAGGGAGGTACGCAGATACGCAGTATTTT	CASSQGRGRYADTQYF
TRBJ2-7	-	TRBV4-1	-	TGCGCCAGCAGCCAAGGGTCCATGAGCTCCTACGAGCAGTACTTC	CASSQGSMSSYEQYF
TRBJ2-3	-	TRBV20-1	TRBD2	TGCAGTGCTAGAGAGGTGGTAGCGGGGGGGCCTGTAGATACGCAGTATTTT	CSAREVVAGGPVDTQYF
TRBJ2-7	many	TRBV12-3/TRBV12-4	TRBD2	TGTGCCAGCAGTTTGCTGCCAGCGGGAGAGCAGTACTTC	CASSLLPAGEQYF
TRBJ1-6	-	TRBV7-9	TRBD1	TGTGCCAGCAGCCCGACAGGGTCGGATTCACCCCTCCACTTT	CASSPTGSDSPLHF
TRBJ1-1	once	TRBV5-1	-	TGCGCCAGCAGCTCGGCAGGGAACACTGAAGCTTTCTTT	CASSSAGNTEAFF